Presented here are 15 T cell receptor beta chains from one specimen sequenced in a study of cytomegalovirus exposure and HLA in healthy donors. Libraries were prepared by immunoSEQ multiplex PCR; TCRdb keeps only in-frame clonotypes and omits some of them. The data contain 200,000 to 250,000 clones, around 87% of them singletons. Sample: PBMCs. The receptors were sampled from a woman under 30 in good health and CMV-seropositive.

DNA for the CDR3: TGTGCCAGCAGCTTGGGAAGGGGCCAGCCCCAGCATTTT. Amino acids: CASSLGRGQPQHF. This chain connects TRBV5-6 to TRBJ1-5; TRBD1 might be the D (5 bases). The CDR3 runs to 13 residues. Germline CDR1 SGHDT, CDR2 YYEEEE. V dropped 0 bases and J dropped 7 bases, with 8 bases sitting between them.

CDR3 nucleotides: TGCGCCAGCAGCCCGAGGACACATAGCAATCAGCCCCAGCATTTT. Protein product: CASSPRTHSNQPQHF. The chain combines TRBV4-1 with TRBJ1-5; a possible D gene is TRBD1 (5 bases). Germline CDR1 MGHRA, CDR2 YSYEKL. There are 15 residues in the CDR3. V lost 4 bases and J 0 bases, leaving 10 bases between the germline ends.

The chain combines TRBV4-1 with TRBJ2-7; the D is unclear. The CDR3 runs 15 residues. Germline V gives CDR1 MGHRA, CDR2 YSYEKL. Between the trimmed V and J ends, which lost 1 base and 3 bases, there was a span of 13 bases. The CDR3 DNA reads TGCGCCAGCAGCCAAGTAACGGAAACGGGCTACGAGCAGTACTTC. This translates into CASSQVTETGYEQYF.

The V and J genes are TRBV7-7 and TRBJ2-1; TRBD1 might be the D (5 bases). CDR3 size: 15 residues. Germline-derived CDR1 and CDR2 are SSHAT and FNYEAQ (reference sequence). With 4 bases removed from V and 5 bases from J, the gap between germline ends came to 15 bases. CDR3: CASSSWQGPDNEQFF. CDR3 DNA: TGTGCCAGCAGCTCGTGGCAGGGCCCCGACAATGAGCAGTTCTTC.

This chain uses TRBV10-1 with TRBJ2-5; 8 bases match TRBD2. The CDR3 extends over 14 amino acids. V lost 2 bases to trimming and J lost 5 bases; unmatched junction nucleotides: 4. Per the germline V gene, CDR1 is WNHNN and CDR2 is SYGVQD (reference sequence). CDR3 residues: CASSEREGDETQYF. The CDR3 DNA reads TGCGCCAGCAGTGAGCGGGAGGGCGATGAGACCCAGTACTTC.

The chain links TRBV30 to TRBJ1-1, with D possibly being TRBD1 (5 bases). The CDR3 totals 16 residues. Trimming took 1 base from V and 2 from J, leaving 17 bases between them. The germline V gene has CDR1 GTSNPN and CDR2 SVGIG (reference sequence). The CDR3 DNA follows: TGTGCCTGGAGTGACGTGTGGACGGGGGTAAACACTGAAGCTTTCTTT. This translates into CAWSDVWTGVNTEAFF.

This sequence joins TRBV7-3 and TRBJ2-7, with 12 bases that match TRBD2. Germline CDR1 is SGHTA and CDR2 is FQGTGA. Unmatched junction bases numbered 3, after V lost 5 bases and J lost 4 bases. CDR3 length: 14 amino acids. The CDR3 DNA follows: TGTGCCAGCAGCCTAGCGGGAGGGCCGTACGAGCAGTACTTC. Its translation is CASSLAGGPYEQYF.

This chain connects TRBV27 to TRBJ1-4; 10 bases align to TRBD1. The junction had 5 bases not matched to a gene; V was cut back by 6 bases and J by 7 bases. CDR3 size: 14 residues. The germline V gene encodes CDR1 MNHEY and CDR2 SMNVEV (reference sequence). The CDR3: CASRMTGGIEKLFF. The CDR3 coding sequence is TGTGCCAGCAGAATGACAGGGGGCATTGAAAAACTGTTTTTT.

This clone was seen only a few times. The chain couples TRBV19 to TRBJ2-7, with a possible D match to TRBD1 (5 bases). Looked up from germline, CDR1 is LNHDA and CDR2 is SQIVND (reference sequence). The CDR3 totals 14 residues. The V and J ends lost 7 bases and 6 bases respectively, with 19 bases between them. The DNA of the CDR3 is TGTGCCAGTACTCCCCGGGCAGGGATGGCCGAGCAGTACTTC. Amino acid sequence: CASTPRAGMAEQYF.

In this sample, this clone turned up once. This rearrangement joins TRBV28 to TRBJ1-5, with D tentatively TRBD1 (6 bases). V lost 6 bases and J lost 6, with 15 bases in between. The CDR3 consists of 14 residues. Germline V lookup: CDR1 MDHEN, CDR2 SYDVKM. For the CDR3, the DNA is TGTGCCAGCAGCCCTACTGTGGGGGCTCAGCCCCAGCATTTT. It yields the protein CASSPTVGAQPQHF. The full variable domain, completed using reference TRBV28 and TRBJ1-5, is DVKVTQSSRYLVKRTGEKVFLECVQDMDHENMFWYRQDPGLGLRLIYFSYDVKMKEKGDIPEGYSVSREKKERFSLILESASTNQTSMYLCASSPTVGAQPQHFGDGTRLSIL.

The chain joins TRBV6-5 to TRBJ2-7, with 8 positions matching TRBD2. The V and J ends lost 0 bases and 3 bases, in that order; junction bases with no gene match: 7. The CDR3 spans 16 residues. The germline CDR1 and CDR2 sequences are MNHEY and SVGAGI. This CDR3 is CASSYSKVSGNYEQYF. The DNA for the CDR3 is TGTGCCAGCAGTTACTCGAAGGTTAGCGGGAACTACGAGCAGTACTTC.

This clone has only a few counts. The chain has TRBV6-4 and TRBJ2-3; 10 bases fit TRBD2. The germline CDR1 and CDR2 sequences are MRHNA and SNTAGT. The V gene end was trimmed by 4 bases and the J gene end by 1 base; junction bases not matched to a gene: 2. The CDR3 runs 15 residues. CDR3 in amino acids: CASSAGTSGTDTQYF. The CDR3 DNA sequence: TGTGCCAGCAGTGCCGGGACTAGCGGCACAGATACGCAGTATTTT.

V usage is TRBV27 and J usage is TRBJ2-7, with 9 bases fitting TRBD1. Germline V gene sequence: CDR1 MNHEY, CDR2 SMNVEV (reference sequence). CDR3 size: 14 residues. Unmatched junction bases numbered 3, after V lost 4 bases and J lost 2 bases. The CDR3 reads CASSWTGEAYEQYF. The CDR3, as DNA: TGTGCCAGCAGTTGGACAGGGGAAGCCTACGAGCAGTACTTC.

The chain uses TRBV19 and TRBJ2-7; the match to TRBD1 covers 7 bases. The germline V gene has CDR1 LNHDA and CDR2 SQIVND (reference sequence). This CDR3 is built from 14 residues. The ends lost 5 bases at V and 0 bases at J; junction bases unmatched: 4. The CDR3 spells CASSVGDSSYEQYF. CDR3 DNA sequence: TGTGCCAGTAGTGTCGGGGACAGCTCCTACGAGCAGTACTTC. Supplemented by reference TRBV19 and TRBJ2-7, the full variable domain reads DGGITQSPKYLFRKEGQNVTLSCEQNLNHDAMYWYRQDPGQGLRLIYYSQIVNDFQKGDIAEGYSVSREKKESFPLTVTSAQKNPTAFYLCASSVGDSSYEQYFGPGTRLTVT.

In nucleotides, the CDR3 is TGCGCCAGCAGCCAAGTTCGGGAGCAGCGCACCTTC. This sequence encodes CASSQVREQRTF. The chain carries TRBV4-1 and TRBJ1-2, with D hard to call. With 1 base removed from V and 13 bases from J, the gap between germline ends came to 13 bases. This CDR3 has 12 residues. Germline values: CDR1 MGHRA, CDR2 YSYEKL.